This T cell receptor (beta chain) was identified in a study of cytomegalovirus exposure and HLA in healthy donors. The wider study: Clustering assigned around 77% of the approximately 400 genotyped donors to the Caucasian-associated ancestry cluster.

Primers included in the PCR were 60 Vbeta and 13 Jbeta primers. The data were produced by immunoSEQ multiplex PCR, yet TCRdb's version contains in-frame clones alone and is incomplete. The ten top clones account for around 0.7%, within a sample of 180,000 or so clones. Notes on the study in general: Presence/absence comparisons presumed near-even sequencing depth among donors. By a later analysis, the bulk of CMV-associated TCR beta chains appeared HLA-restricted.

A remark on this clone: The antigen is undetermined.

CDR1 is SNHLY and CDR2 is FYNNEI in the germline V gene. CDR3 length: 13 amino acids. Trimming left V 5 bases short and J 6 bases short, with 11 bases between. This clonotype was obtained from a boy between 10 and 17 years old in good health and CMV-seronegative. The gene calls are TRBV2 and TRBJ2-1, with a possible D match to TRBD1 (6 bases). Sequencing was done on a sample of PBMCs. The DNA of the CDR3 is TGTGCCAGCAGTAATACAGGGCCCAATGAGCAGTTCTTC. It specifies CASSNTGPNEQFF. Filled out from reference TRBV2 and TRBJ2-1, the complete variable domain reads EPEVTQTPSHQVTQMGQEVILRCVPISNHLYFYWYRQILGQKVEFLVSFYNNEISEKSEIFDDQFSVERPDGSNFTLKIRSTKLEDSAMYFCASSNTGPNEQFFGPGTRLTVL.